One sample yielded the 30 T cell receptor beta chains listed below, sequenced in a study of T cell responses to AZD1222 COVID-19 vaccine. Assay: immunoSEQ multiplex PCR; the TCRdb copy retains only in-frame clones and omits some. The sample includes 65,000 to 70,000 clones, roughly four fifths of them seen just once. The specimen comprised peripheral blood, sampled 28 days after the second AZD1222 dose. These receptor sequences come from an adult who received the AZD1222 COVID-19 vaccine.

The rearrangement uses TRBV19 and TRBJ1-5, with no clear D. This CDR3 is built from 13 residues. The germline V gene has CDR1 LNHDA and CDR2 SQIVND (reference sequence). Trimming removed 4 bases from V and 7 bases from J, with 11 bases in between. The CDR3 region has the DNA TGTGCCAGTAGTAACCTCGGCGGACAGCCCCAGCATTTT. Translating it yields CASSNLGGQPQHF.

The V call is TRBV12-3 or TRBV12-4, the J call TRBJ2-1; 7 bases are a match to TRBD1. V dropped 2 bases and J dropped 8; count of bases not matched to a gene: 3. The CDR3 is made up of 13 amino acids. CDR3 sequence: CASSLTGVDEQFF. In DNA, the CDR3 is TGTGCCAGCAGTTTAACAGGGGTTGATGAGCAGTTCTTC.

The chain employs TRBV2 and TRBJ2-5, with D possibly matching TRBD2 (5 bases). Looked up from germline, CDR1 is SNHLY and CDR2 is FYNNEI. V was shortened by 8 bases and J by 3 bases, with 13 bases between the two germline ends. This CDR3 is 13 amino acids long. CDR3 sequence: CASFQLEEETQYF. CDR3 nucleotide sequence: TGTGCCAGCTTTCAATTGGAGGAAGAGACCCAGTACTTC.

The chain couples TRBV12-3 or TRBV12-4 to TRBJ2-7; TRBD1 might be the D (6 bases). The CDR3 length is 12 residues. Trimming pared 6 bases from V and 9 bases from J, leaving 15 bases between. The CDR3 DNA reads TGTGCCAGCAGCCGCGATACAGGGACGCAGTACTTC. Protein: CASSRDTGTQYF.

The V and J genes are TRBV28 and TRBJ2-3; 10 bases map to TRBD2. V trimming: 10 bases; J trimming: 5 bases; junction bases outside the gene matches: 6. Germline V gene lookup returns CDR1 MDHEN and CDR2 SYDVKM. This CDR3 has 13 amino acids. DNA for the CDR3: TGTGCCACAAGCGGGGGGGCTGAAGATACGCAGTATTTT. Protein sequence: CATSGGAEDTQYF.

The V and J genes are TRBV5-1 and TRBJ1-2; maybe TRBD1 (6 bases). This CDR3 is built from 14 residues. The V end lost 4 bases, the J end lost 0 bases, and 10 bases lay between the germline ends. Per the germline V gene, CDR1 is SGHRS and CDR2 is YFSETQ. CDR3 in DNA: TGCGCCAGCAGCGGAGGACAGACTAACTATGGCTACACCTTC. Its translation is CASSGGQTNYGYTF.

The chain couples TRBV7-9 to TRBJ1-2; 7 bases line up with TRBD1. The germline gives CDR1 SEHNR, CDR2 FQNEAQ (reference sequence). The trim removed 3 bases at V and 2 bases at J, leaving 0 bases unmatched. The CDR3 is 13 residues long. The CDR3 loop is CASSFRGNYGYTF. In DNA, the CDR3 is TGTGCCAGCAGCTTCAGGGGGAACTATGGCTACACCTTC.

V gene TRBV29-1 combines with J gene TRBJ1-5, with 8 bases identical to TRBD1. Germline trimming cut 6 bases from V and 7 bases from J; bases unmatched to any gene: 5. Germline CDR1 SQVTM, CDR2 ANQGSEA. There are 12 residues in the CDR3. The CDR3 is CSVASGGQPQHF. The CDR3 bases are TGCAGCGTCGCGTCAGGGGGCCAGCCCCAGCATTTT. The full variable domain, its missing parts supplied by reference TRBV29-1 and TRBJ1-5, is SAVISQKPSRDICQRGTSLTIQCQVDSQVTMMFWYRQQPGQSLTLIATANQGSEATYESGFVIDKFPISRPNLTFSTLTVSNMSPEDSSIYLCSVASGGQPQHFGDGTRLSIL.

The chain employs TRBV12-3 or TRBV12-4 and TRBJ1-5, with D uncertain. Trimming took 6 bases from V and 7 from J, leaving 13 bases between them. The CDR3 is 13 residues long. Written as DNA, the CDR3 is TGTGCCAGCAGACAACAGCTTTCCCAGCCCCAGCATTTT. Amino acids: CASRQQLSQPQHF.

The rearrangement links TRBV4-2 to TRBJ1-4; D uncertain. Germline CDR1 and CDR2: LGHNA and YNFKEQ. Deletions cut 6 bases from V and 12 bases from J, with 17 bases between. The CDR3 contains 13 residues. Here the CDR3 DNA reads TGTGCCAGCAGTTTGGCCATCCTCGGGGAACTGTTTTTT. Translating it yields CASSLAILGELFF.

V gene TRBV5-1 combines with J gene TRBJ2-1, with D possibly TRBD2 on 5 matching bases. Trimming took off 4 bases at V and 8 bases at J, with 19 bases between the two ends. Germline CDR1 is SGHRS and CDR2 is YFSETQ. The CDR3 contains 15 residues. The DNA for the CDR3 is TGCGCCAGCAGCGGACCTGAGGGATATACCGATGAGCAGTTCTTC. The encoded protein is CASSGPEGYTDEQFF.

The chain joins TRBV5-4 to TRBJ2-7; the D gene is possibly TRBD2 (5 bases). The CDR3 extends over 17 amino acids. Trimming took off 0 bases at V and 0 bases at J, with 16 bases between the two ends. Germline CDR1 and CDR2: SGHNT and YYREEE (reference sequence). The CDR3 region is CASSLDGRTPSSYEQYF. CDR3 nucleotide sequence: TGTGCCAGCAGCTTGGATGGAAGGACTCCTAGCTCCTACGAGCAGTACTTC. The full variable domain, its missing parts supplied by reference TRBV5-4 and TRBJ2-7, is ETGVTQSPTHLIKTRGQQVTLRCSSQSGHNTVSWYQQALGQGPQFIFQYYREEENGRGNFPPRFSGLQFPNYSSELNVNALELDDSALYLCASSLDGRTPSSYEQYFGPGTRLTVT.

This chain uses TRBV5-5 with TRBJ2-6, with D unresolved. Germline V gene sequence: CDR1 SGHKS, CDR2 YYEKEE (reference sequence). The CDR3 length is 15 residues. V was pared by 0 bases and J by 0 bases, with 4 bases between. CDR3 loop: CASSLGLSGANVLTF. The CDR3 bases are TGTGCCAGCAGCTTGGGTCTCTCTGGGGCCAACGTCCTGACTTTC. Combining the CDR3 with reference TRBV5-5 and TRBJ2-6 gives the whole variable domain DAGVTQSPTHLIKTRGQQVTLRCSPISGHKSVSWYQQVLGQGPQFIFQYYEKEERGRGNFPDRFSARQFPNYSSELNVNALLLGDSALYLCASSLGLSGANVLTFGAGSRLTVL.

The chain has TRBV20-1 and TRBJ1-1; D is unresolved. Trimming pared 1 base from V and 10 bases from J, leaving 10 bases between. Germline CDR1 reads DFQATT; CDR2 reads SNEGSKA (reference sequence). The CDR3 sequence is 11 residues long. CDR3 sequence: CSARADRGAFF. The CDR3 bases are TGCAGTGCTAGAGCGGACCGCGGAGCTTTCTTT.

The V gene is TRBV2, the J gene TRBJ1-1; D may be TRBD1 (5 bases). This CDR3 is built from 14 residues. From germline, CDR1 is SNHLY and CDR2 FYNNEI. V lost 5 bases and J 6 bases, leaving 16 bases between the germline ends. The CDR3 nucleotides read TGTGCCAGCAGTTCGCAGGGCCGGGGGGCTGAAGCTTTCTTT. This sequence encodes CASSSQGRGAEAFF.

The chain employs TRBV11-2 and TRBJ1-6; maybe TRBD1 (5 bases). Per germline, CDR1 SGHAT and CDR2 FQNNGV. Trimming took 1 base from V and 9 from J, leaving 13 bases between them. This CDR3 spans 15 amino acids. The chain's CDR3 is CASSLVGGSLSPLHF. Here the CDR3 DNA reads TGTGCCAGCAGCTTAGTCGGGGGGTCCCTTTCACCCCTCCACTTT.

The chain recombines TRBV19 with TRBJ1-4, with D perhaps matching TRBD1 (6 bases). Germline loops: CDR1 LNHDA, CDR2 SQIVND (reference sequence). The CDR3 has 13 residues. Between the trimmed V and J ends, which lost 3 bases and 8 bases, there was a span of 10 bases. CDR3 sequence reads: CASSITGQEKLFF. The CDR3 DNA reads TGTGCCAGTAGTATTACAGGGCAGGAAAAACTGTTTTTT.

The chain carries TRBV7-2 and TRBJ1-1; no firm D call. The germline V and J ends were trimmed by 4 bases and 1 base, with 10 bases remaining between them. The V gene's germline CDR1 is SGHTA and CDR2 FQGNSA. The length of the CDR3 is 14 residues. The CDR3 coding sequence is TGTGCCAGCAGCTGGGCCACAACGAACACTGAAGCTTTCTTT. Protein sequence: CASSWATTNTEAFF.

This sequence joins TRBV7-9 and TRBJ1-1; D uncertain. Per the germline V gene, CDR1 is SEHNR and CDR2 is FQNEAQ (reference sequence). The length of the CDR3 is 15 residues. V lost 6 bases and J lost 2, with 16 bases in between. Here the CDR3 reads CASRLQAQKNTEAFF. The CDR3 nucleotides are TGTGCCAGCAGACTTCAGGCACAAAAAAACACTGAAGCTTTCTTT.

The chain uses TRBV5-5 and TRBJ1-4; D is perhaps TRBD1 (5 bases). Germline CDR1 SGHKS, CDR2 YYEKEE (reference sequence). CDR3 length equals 14 residues. The ends were cut back, 2 bases at V and 7 bases at J, with 12 bases in the middle. The DNA of the CDR3 is TGTGCCAGCAGCTTAATGGGGGTTGGTGAAAAACTGTTTTTT. Translation gives CASSLMGVGEKLFF.

V gene TRBV6-4 combines with J gene TRBJ1-2; unclear D gene. Per germline, CDR1 MRHNA and CDR2 SNTAGT. Trimming left V 5 bases short and J 0 bases short, with 10 bases between. There are 14 residues in the CDR3. CDR3 coding DNA: TGTGCCAGCAGTTGGCAGCCCACTAACTATGGCTACACCTTC. Its protein product is CASSWQPTNYGYTF.

This clone was picked up a small number of times. CDR3 DNA sequence: TGTGCCACCAGCCCCCGAGTAGGGGCGGCGGAGCAGTACTTC. Translating it yields CATSPRVGAAEQYF. This sequence joins TRBV15 and TRBJ2-7; weak D call: TRBD1 (5 bases). Per germline, CDR1 LNHNV and CDR2 YYDKDF (reference sequence). The V end lost 5 bases, the J end lost 7 bases, and 18 bases lay between the germline ends. The CDR3 runs to 14 residues.

The chain links TRBV6-2 or TRBV6-3 to TRBJ1-1; D is unclear. Trimming removed 6 bases at V and 7 bases at J, with 12 bases between. The germline CDR1 and CDR2 sequences are MNHEY and SVGEGT. There are 12 residues in the CDR3. The CDR3 is CASSPSGIEAFF. The CDR3 region has the DNA TGTGCCAGCAGCCCAAGTGGGATTGAAGCTTTCTTT.

This clone came up once. The CDR3 DNA reads as TGTGCCAGCAGCGTAAACCGGGACAGGGAATCGAATGAGCAGTTCTTC. This sequence encodes CASSVNRDRESNEQFF. This rearrangement joins TRBV9 to TRBJ2-1; 9 nucleotides match TRBD1. The ends lost 1 base at V and 7 bases at J; junction bases unmatched: 9. Germline V CDR1 and CDR2: SGDLS, YYNGEE. CDR3 length: 16 amino acids.

This chain uses TRBV5-1 with TRBJ1-4; 10 nucleotides align to TRBD1. Looked up from germline, CDR1 is SGHRS and CDR2 is YFSETQ. V was pared by 4 bases and J by 8 bases, with 11 bases of the junction left unmatched. The CDR3 extends over 16 amino acids. This CDR3 reads CASSVGQGYKDEKLFF. The CDR3 coding sequence is TGCGCCAGCAGCGTGGGACAGGGGTATAAGGACGAAAAACTGTTTTTT.

The chain couples TRBV6-5 to TRBJ1-1, with D possibly matching TRBD1 (5 bases). V was pared by 2 bases and J by 8 bases, with 6 bases between. Looked up from germline, CDR1 is MNHEY and CDR2 is SVGAGI. The CDR3 runs 11 residues. The CDR3 loop reads CASSYRGEAFF. CDR3 bases: TGTGCCAGCAGTTACCGGGGCGAAGCTTTCTTT.

This clone was seen a single time. V and J are TRBV3-1 (or the pseudogene TRBV3-2) and TRBJ1-1; D is perhaps TRBD1 (5 bases). V lost 1 base and J 4 bases, leaving 10 bases between the germline ends. The CDR3 contains 14 residues. Germline assignment: CDR1 LGHDT and CDR2 YNNKEL (reference sequence). The CDR3 DNA reads as TGTGCCAGCAGCCAAGGTGGGAGGGGCACTGAAGCTTTCTTT. It specifies CASSQGGRGTEAFF.

This chain uses TRBV9 with TRBJ1-5; D perhaps matches TRBD1 (6 bases). This CDR3 spans 16 amino acids. From germline, CDR1 is SGDLS and CDR2 YYNGEE. The ends were cut back, 0 bases at V and 0 bases at J, with 10 bases in the middle. The CDR3 reads CASSVVRGISNQPQHF. The CDR3 DNA is TGTGCCAGCAGCGTAGTGAGGGGGATTAGCAATCAGCCCCAGCATTTT.

This clone turned up a few times. V is TRBV5-1 and J is TRBJ2-7, with 9 bases matching TRBD1. The germline gives CDR1 SGHRS, CDR2 YFSETQ. This CDR3 is 15 amino acids long. The V and J ends lost 0 bases and 3 bases, in that order; junction bases with no gene match: 4. The CDR3 protein is CASSLGDRELYEQYF. The CDR3 DNA is TGCGCCAGCAGCTTGGGGGACAGGGAACTCTACGAGCAGTACTTC. Variable domain in full (rest from reference TRBV5-1 and TRBJ2-7): KAGVTQTPRYLIKTRGQQVTLSCSPISGHRSVSWYQQTPGQGLQFLFEYFSETQRNKGNFPGRFSGRQFSNSRSEMNVSTLELGDSALYLCASSLGDRELYEQYFGPGTRLTVT.

The CDR3 spells CASSLFGTSGAQETQYF. DNA for the CDR3: TGTGCCAGCAGCTTATTCGGGACTAGCGGGGCTCAAGAGACCCAGTACTTC. The chain uses TRBV5-8 and TRBJ2-5; 13 nucleotides align to TRBD2. V was pared by 2 bases and J by 2 bases, with 6 bases of the junction left unmatched. Germline loops: CDR1 SGHTS, CDR2 YDEGEE. The CDR3 extends over 17 amino acids.